This TCR beta chain was sequenced in a study of shared T cell receptors in the human thymus. The protocol was immunoSEQ multiplex PCR, while the TCRdb copy is restricted to in-frame clones and leaves out a portion. The sample gives under 850,000 clones, approximately 90% of which show up once; 0.0095% to 0.011% is in the top ten. Unmatched junction bases numbered 6, after V lost 7 bases and J lost 3 bases. The CDR3 is made up of 13 amino acids. The germline V gene has CDR1 LNHNV and CDR2 YYDKDF (reference sequence). This clone has a handful of counts. A further study also used this sample, focusing on human thymus T cells. That report adds: Immunologically healthy infants in Finland undergoing congenital heart defect surgery were the donors.

J is TRBJ2-7 and V is TRBV15; 7 bases are shared with TRBD1. The sample taken for sequencing was thymocytes. The sequence was obtained from a boy in the first two years of life with a congenital heart defect. Written as DNA, the CDR3 is TGTGCCACCAAAGAGGGGGCGGTCTACGAGCAGTACTTC. It encodes CATKEGAVYEQYF.